The rows below give T cell receptor beta chains drawn from one sample of a study of T cell changes during pregnancy in multiple sclerosis. Sequenced by immunoSEQ multiplex PCR; TCRdb stores in-frame clones only, minus some. Among fewer than 150,000 clones listed, roughly 95% were seen once. The material was peripheral blood, obtained after pregnancy. The receptors shown here come from a female donor with multiple sclerosis, enrolled in a pregnancy study. Both conserved end residues are part of each CDR3. The order of the fields is D gene, J gene, V gene, CDR3 protein, CDR3 DNA. D genes are given only for firm matches.

>-|TRBJ2-3|TRBV28
CATASVGTDTQYF
TGTGCCACCGCGAGTGTGGGCACAGATACGCAGTATTTT
>TRBD2|TRBJ2-7|TRBV7-9
CASGAGVTYEQYF
TGTGCCAGCGGCGCGGGAGTTACCTACGAGCAGTACTTC
>TRBD1|TRBJ1-1|TRBV19
CASSIDPTGGIEAFF
TGTGCCAGTAGTATAGATCCAACAGGGGGCATCGAAGCTTTCTTT
>TRBD2|TRBJ2-7|TRBV5-4
CASSLVAGTGYEQYF
TGTGCCAGCAGCCTCGTAGCGGGAACGGGGTACGAGCAGTACTTC
>-|TRBJ1-2|TRBV18
CASSPVEGRDYGYTF
TGTGCCAGCTCACCGGTGGAGGGGAGGGACTATGGCTACACCTTC
>TRBD2|TRBJ2-2|TRBV5-6
CASRGPRLAGGPPGELFF
TGTGCCAGCAGGGGGCCTAGACTAGCGGGAGGGCCCCCCGGGGAGCTGTTTTTT
>-|TRBJ1-5|TRBV19
CASSRTGSRQPQHF
TGTGCCAGTAGTCGAACAGGGTCTAGGCAGCCCCAGCATTTT
>-|TRBJ2-3|TRBV20-1
CSASEIDTQYF
TGCAGTGCTAGTGAGATAGATACGCAGTATTTT
>-|TRBJ1-5|TRBV19
CASSAYSPGSNQPQHF
TGTGCCAGTAGTGCCTACTCACCGGGAAGTAATCAGCCCCAGCATTTT
>TRBD2|TRBJ2-1|TRBV7-9
CASSFYERTSGYNEQFF
TGTGCCAGCAGCTTCTATGAGAGGACTAGCGGCTACAATGAGCAGTTCTTC
>-|TRBJ2-7|TRBV15
CATSGRSSYEQYF
TGTGCCACCAGCGGGAGGTCCTCCTACGAGCAGTACTTC
>TRBD1|TRBJ1-3|TRBV25-1
CASSAVLDRGLGNTIYF
TGTGCCAGCAGTGCAGTCCTGGACAGGGGGCTAGGAAACACCATATATTTT
>TRBD2|TRBJ2-6|TRBV5-6
CASSFLAGESTGANVLTF
TGTGCCAGCAGCTTCCTAGCGGGAGAATCAACCGGGGCCAACGTCCTGACTTTC
>TRBD1|TRBJ1-2|TRBV6-1
CASRRGTGENYGYTF
TGTGCCAGCAGGAGGGGGACAGGGGAAAACTATGGCTACACCTTC
>-|TRBJ1-5|TRBV19
CASSIEAGATQPQHF
TGTGCCAGTAGTATAGAAGCAGGGGCTACTCAGCCCCAGCATTTT
>TRBD2|TRBJ2-7|TRBV6-1
CASSVGTTYEQYF
TGTGCCAGCAGTGTCGGGACTACCTACGAGCAGTACTTC
>-|TRBJ2-2|TRBV19
CASIGGLGTGELFF
TGTGCCAGTATAGGAGGGCTTGGGACCGGGGAGCTGTTTTTT